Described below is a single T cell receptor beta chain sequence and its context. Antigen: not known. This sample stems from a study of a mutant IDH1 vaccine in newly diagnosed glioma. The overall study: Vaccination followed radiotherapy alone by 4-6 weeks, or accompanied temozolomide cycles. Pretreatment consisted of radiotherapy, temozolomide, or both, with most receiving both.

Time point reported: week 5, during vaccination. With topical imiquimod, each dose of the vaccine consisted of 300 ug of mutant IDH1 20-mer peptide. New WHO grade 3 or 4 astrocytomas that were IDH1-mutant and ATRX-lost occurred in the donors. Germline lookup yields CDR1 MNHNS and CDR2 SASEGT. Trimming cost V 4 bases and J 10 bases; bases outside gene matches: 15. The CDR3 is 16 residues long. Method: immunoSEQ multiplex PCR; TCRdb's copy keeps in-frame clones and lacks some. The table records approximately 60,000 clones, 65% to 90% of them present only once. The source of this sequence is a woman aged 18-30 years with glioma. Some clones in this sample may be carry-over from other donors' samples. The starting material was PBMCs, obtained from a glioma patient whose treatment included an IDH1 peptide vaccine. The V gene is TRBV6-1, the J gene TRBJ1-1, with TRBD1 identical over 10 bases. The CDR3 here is CASSVRDRGLRVVAFF. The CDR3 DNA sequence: TGTGCCAGCAGTGTCCGGGACAGGGGTCTTAGGGTGGTAGCTTTCTTT.